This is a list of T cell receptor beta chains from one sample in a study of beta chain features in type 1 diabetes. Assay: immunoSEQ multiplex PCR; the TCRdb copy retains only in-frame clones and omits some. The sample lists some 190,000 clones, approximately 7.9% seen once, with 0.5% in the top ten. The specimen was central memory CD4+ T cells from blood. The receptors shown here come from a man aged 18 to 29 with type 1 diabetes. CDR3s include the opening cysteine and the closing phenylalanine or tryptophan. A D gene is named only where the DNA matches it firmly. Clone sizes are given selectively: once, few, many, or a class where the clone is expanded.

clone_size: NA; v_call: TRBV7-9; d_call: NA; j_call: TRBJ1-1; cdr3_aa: CASSRGPSRTEAFF; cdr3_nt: TGTGCCAGCAGCAGAGGACCTAGCCGTACTGAAGCTTTCTTT
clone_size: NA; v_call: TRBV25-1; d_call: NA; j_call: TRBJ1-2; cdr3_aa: CASSDPNYGYTF; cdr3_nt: TGTGCCAGCAGTGATCCAAACTATGGCTACACCTTC
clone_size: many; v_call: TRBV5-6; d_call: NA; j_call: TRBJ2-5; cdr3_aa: CASSFDTLETQYF; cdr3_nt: TGTGCCAGCAGCTTTGATACTCTGGAGACCCAGTACTTC
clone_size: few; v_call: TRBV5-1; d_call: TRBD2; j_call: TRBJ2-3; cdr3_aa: CASSPRVSGGGTDTQYF; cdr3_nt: TGCGCCAGCAGCCCCCGGGTTAGCGGGGGAGGCACAGATACGCAGTATTTT
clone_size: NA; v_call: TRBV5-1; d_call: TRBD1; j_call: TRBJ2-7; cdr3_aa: CASSPRTGLNEQYF; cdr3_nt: TGCGCCAGCAGCCCGAGGACAGGGTTGAACGAGCAGTACTTC
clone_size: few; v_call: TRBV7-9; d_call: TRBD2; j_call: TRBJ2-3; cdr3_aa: CASSVRLAGVADTQYF; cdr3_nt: TGTGCCAGCAGCGTACGACTAGCGGGGGTTGCGGATACGCAGTATTTT
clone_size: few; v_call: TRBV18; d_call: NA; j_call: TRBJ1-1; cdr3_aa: CASSLVTENTEAFF; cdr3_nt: TGTGCCAGCTCACTAGTTACAGAGAACACTGAAGCTTTCTTT
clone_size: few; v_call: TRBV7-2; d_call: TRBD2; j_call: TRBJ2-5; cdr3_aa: CASSPSPYSGGETQYF; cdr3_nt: TGTGCCAGCAGCCCATCCCCCTACTCCGGGGGGGAGACCCAGTACTTC
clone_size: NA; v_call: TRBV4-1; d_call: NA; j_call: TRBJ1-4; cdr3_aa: CASSLTARATNEKLFF; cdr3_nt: TGCGCCAGCAGCCTCACTGCCCGGGCAACTAATGAAAAACTGTTTTTT
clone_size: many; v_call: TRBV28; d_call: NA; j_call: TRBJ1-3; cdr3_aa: CASSGQNSGNTIYF; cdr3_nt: TGTGCCAGCAGCGGACAAAACTCTGGAAACACCATATATTTT
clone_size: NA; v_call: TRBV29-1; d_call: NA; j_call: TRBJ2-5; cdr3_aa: CSATNGGEETQYF; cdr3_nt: TGCAGCGCTACGAACGGCGGTGAAGAGACCCAGTACTTC
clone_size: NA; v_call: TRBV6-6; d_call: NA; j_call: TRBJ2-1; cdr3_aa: CASSFLLGNEQFF; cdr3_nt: TGTGCCAGCAGTTTTCTACTAGGGAATGAGCAGTTCTTC
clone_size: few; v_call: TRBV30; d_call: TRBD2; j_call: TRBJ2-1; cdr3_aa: CAFGTSTYNEQFF; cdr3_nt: TGTGCCTTCGGGACTAGCACCTACAATGAGCAGTTCTTC
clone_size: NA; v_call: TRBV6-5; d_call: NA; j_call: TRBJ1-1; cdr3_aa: CASSVHRNTEAFF; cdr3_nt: TGTGCCAGCAGTGTCCACAGGAACACTGAAGCTTTCTTT
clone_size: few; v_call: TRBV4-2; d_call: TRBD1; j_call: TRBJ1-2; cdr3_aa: CASSQGRGSYGYTF; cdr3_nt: TGTGCCAGCAGCCAAGGCAGGGGGAGTTATGGCTACACCTTC
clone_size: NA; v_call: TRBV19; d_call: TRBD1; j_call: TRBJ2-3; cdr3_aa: CASSIPSRGTDTQYF; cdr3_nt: TGTGCCAGTAGCATACCCTCCAGGGGGACAGATACGCAGTATTTT
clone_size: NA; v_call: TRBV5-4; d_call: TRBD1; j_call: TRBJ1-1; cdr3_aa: CASSFETGVTEAFF; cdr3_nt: TGTGCCAGCAGCTTCGAAACAGGGGTCACTGAAGCTTTCTTT
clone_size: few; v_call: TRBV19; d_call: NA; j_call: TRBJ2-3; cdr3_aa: CASSIELGSLNTDTQYF; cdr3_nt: TGTGCCAGTAGTATAGAACTGGGCAGCCTAAACACAGATACGCAGTATTTT
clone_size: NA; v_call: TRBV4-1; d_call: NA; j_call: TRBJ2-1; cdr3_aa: CASSVSDEQFF; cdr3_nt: TGCGCCAGCAGCGTTTCGGATGAGCAGTTCTTC
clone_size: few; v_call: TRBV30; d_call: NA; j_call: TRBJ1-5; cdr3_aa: CAWGGALSNQPQHF; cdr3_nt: TGTGCCTGGGGTGGGGCGCTCAGCAATCAGCCCCAGCATTTT
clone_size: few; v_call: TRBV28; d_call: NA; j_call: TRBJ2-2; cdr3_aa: CASIGLPNTGELFF; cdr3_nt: TGTGCCAGCATCGGACTACCGAACACCGGGGAGCTGTTTTTT
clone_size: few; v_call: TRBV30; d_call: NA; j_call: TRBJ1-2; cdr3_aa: CAWSVSGGSGGYTF; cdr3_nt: TGTGCCTGGAGTGTATCGGGGGGGTCAGGAGGCTACACCTTC
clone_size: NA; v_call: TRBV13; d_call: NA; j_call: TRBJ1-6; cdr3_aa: CASSFRTVRSPLHF; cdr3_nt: TGTGCCAGCAGCTTCAGGACAGTACGGTCACCCCTCCACTTT
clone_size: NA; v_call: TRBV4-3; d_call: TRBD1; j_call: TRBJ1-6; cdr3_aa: CASSQIGGTNSPLHF; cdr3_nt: TGCGCCAGCAGCCAAATAGGGGGCACCAATTCACCCCTCCACTTT
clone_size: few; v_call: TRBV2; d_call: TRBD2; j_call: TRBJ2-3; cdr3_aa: CASSLAGDADTQYF; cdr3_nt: TGTGCCAGCAGCTTAGCGGGAGACGCAGATACGCAGTATTTT
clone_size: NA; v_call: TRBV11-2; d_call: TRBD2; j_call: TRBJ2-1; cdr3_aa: CASSLVSGGDEQFF; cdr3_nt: TGTGCCAGCAGCTTAGTGAGCGGGGGGGATGAGCAGTTCTTC
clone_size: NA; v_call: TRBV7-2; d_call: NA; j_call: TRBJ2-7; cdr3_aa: CASSQAARDTEQYF; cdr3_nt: TGTGCCAGCAGCCAGGCGGCGAGGGATACCGAGCAGTACTTC
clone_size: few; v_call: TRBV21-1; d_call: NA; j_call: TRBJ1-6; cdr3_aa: CASSPANGGHNSPLHF; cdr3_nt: TGTGCCAGCAGTCCCGCTAACGGGGGTCATAATTCACCCCTCCACTTT
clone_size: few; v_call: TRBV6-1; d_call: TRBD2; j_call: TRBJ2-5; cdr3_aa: CASSETSVGGETQYF; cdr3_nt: TGTGCCAGCAGTGAAACTAGCGTGGGAGGAGAGACCCAGTACTTC
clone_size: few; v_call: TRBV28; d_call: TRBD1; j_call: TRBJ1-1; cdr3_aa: CASSRQGIWAFF; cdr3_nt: TGTGCCAGCAGTAGACAGGGGATCTGGGCTTTCTTT
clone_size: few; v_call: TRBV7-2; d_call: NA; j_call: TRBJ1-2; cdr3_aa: CASSLVRTGPYTF; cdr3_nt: TGTGCCAGCAGCTTAGTTCGTACAGGGCCCTACACCTTC